The clone carrying this T cell receptor (beta chain) was seen ten or more times. Its specificity is unknown. This CDR3 has 15 amino acids. Looked up from germline, CDR1 is SGHVS and CDR2 is FNYEAQ. The V and J ends lost 5 bases and 1 base respectively, with 14 bases between them. No donor had other autoimmune disease, uncontrolled infection, pregnancy or lactation. These data are taken from a study of Graves' ophthalmopathy and Graves' hyperthyroidism. Study results and limitations: Ophthalmopathy progression was predicted by the model at approximately 70% sensitivity and about 79% specificity.

Amplified TCR beta CDR3 regions were obtained using RNA transcripts as template. Second-round multiplex PCR followed a first-round RT-PCR using HTBI primers. MiXCR was run by TCRdb on the multiplex PCR reads, yielding one entry per CDR3 protein. The table records a few hundred thousand distinct CDR3 sequences, 35% to 40% of them present only once. The chain links TRBV7-6 to TRBJ1-1, with D possibly matching TRBD1 (5 bases). This receptor was obtained from an adult man with Graves' hyperthyroidism. Specimen: peripheral blood or thyroid tissue (not recorded which). CDR3: CASSQGPHPNTEAFF. The CDR3 bases are TGTGCCAGCAGCCAGGGACCACATCCGAACACTGAAGCTTTCTTT.